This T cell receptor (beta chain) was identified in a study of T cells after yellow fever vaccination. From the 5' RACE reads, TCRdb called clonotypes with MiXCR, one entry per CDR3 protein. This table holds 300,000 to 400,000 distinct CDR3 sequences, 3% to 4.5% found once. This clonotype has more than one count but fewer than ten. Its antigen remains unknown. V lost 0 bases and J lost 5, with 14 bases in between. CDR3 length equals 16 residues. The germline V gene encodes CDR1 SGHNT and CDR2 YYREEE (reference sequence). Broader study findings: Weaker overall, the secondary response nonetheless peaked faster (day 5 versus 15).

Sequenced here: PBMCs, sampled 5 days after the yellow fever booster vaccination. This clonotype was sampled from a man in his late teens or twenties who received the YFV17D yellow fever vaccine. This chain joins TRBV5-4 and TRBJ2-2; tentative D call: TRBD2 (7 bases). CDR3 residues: CASSLAEGGGTGELFF. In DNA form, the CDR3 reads TGTGCCAGCAGCTTGGCTGAAGGGGGAGGGACCGGGGAGCTGTTTTTT.